Sequencing of this T cell receptor beta chain was carried out in a study of control samples from healthy donors and cancer patients. This clone was detected only a few times. Produced via immunoSEQ multiplex PCR; TCRdb's table is partial and in-frame only. The table has fewer than 80,000 clones, nearly 90% seen once. Per germline, CDR1 SGDLS and CDR2 YYNGEE. The CDR3 runs 14 residues. V gave up 4 bases and J gave up 10 bases, with 20 bases separating them. What was sequenced was PBMCs. The origin of this receptor is a man in his sixties with colorectal cancer. The J gene is TRBJ1-1, the V gene TRBV9, with D unresolved. CDR3 sequence: CASSPEDGNRRAFF. The DNA for the CDR3 is TGTGCCAGCAGCCCTGAGGACGGGAACAGACGAGCTTTCTTT. Drawing the rest from reference TRBV9 and TRBJ1-1, the complete variable domain is DSGVTQTPKHLITATGQRVTLRCSPRSGDLSVYWYQQSLDQGLQFLIQYYNGEERAKGNILERFSAQQFPDLHSELNLSSLELGDSALYFCASSPEDGNRRAFFGQGTRLTVV.